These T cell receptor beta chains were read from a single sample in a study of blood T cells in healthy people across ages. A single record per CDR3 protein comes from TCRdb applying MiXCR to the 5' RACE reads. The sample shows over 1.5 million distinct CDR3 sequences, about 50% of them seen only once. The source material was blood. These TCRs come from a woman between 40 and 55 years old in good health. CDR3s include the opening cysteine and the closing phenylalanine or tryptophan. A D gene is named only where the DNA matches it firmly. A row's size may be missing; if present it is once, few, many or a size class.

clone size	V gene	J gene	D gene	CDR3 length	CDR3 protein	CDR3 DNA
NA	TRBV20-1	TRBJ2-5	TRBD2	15	CSARAGGSAKETQYF	TGCAGTGCTAGGGCGGGCGGGAGTGCAAAAGAGACCCAGTACTTC
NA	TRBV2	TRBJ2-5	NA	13	CASSETGMETQYF	TGTGCCAGCAGCGAAACAGGGATGGAGACCCAGTACTTC
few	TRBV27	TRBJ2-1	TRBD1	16	CASSFRTGRAYNEQFF	TGTGCCAGCAGTTTTCGGACAGGCCGTGCCTACAATGAGCAGTTCTTC
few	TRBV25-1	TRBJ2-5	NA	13	CASSALAWETQYF	TGTGCCAGCAGTGCACTAGCCTGGGAGACCCAGTACTTC
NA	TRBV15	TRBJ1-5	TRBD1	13	CAAGQGRNQPQHF	TGTGCCGCGGGACAGGGGCGCAATCAGCCCCAGCATTTT
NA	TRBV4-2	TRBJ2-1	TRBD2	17	CASSQRTSGGPYNEQFF	TGTGCCAGCAGCCAAAGGACTAGCGGGGGCCCGTACAATGAGCAGTTCTTC
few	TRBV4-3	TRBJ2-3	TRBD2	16	CASSQVHSGGADTQYF	TGCGCCAGCAGCCAAGTCCACAGCGGGGGGGCAGATACGCAGTATTTT
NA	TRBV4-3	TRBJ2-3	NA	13	CASKGPSTDTQYF	TGCGCCAGCAAAGGGCCAAGCACAGATACGCAGTATTTT
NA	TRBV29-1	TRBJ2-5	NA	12	CSVEGRGQTQYF	TGCAGCGTTGAGGGCAGGGGACAGACCCAGTACTTC
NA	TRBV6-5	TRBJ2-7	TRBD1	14	CASRRPGTADEQYF	TGTGCCAGCAGACGTCCCGGGACAGCCGACGAGCAGTACTTC
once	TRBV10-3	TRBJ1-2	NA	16	CAISEPGVSMALGYTF	TGTGCCATCAGTGAGCCGGGGGTGTCGATGGCTCTTGGCTACACCTTC
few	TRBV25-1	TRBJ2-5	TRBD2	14	CASSGIAGGETQYF	TGTGCCAGCAGTGGAATCGCGGGGGGGGAGACCCAGTACTTC
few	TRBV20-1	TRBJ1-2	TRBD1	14	CSARTQQGIGGYTF	TGCAGTGCTAGAACTCAACAGGGGATAGGCGGCTACACCTTC
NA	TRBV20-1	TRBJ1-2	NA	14	CSARGAERNYGYTF	TGCAGTGCTAGAGGGGCAGAGAGAAACTATGGCTACACCTTC
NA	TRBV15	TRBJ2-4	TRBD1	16	CATSGAPGQPKNIQYF	TGTGCCACCAGCGGGGCCCCGGGACAGCCAAAAAACATTCAGTACTTC
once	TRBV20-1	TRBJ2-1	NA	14	CSEGTGSSYNEQFF	TGCAGTGAAGGGACCGGGAGCTCCTACAATGAGCAGTTCTTC
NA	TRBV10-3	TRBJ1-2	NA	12	CAIGGGTYGYTF	TGTGCCATCGGCGGGGGCACTTATGGCTACACCTTC
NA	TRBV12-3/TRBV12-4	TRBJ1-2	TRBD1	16	CASSYRTGGWNYGYTF	TGTGCCAGCAGCTACCGAACAGGGGGCTGGAACTATGGCTACACCTTC
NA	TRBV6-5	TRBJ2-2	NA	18	CASSSMYPGRKNTGELFF	TGTGCCAGCAGTTCTATGTACCCGGGACGAAAGAACACCGGGGAGCTGTTTTTT
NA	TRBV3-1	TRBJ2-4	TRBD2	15	CASSQRGTSKNIQYF	TGTGCCAGCAGCCAGCGGGGGACCTCCAAAAACATTCAGTACTTC
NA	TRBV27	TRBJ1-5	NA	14	CASSLLEFYQPQHF	TGTGCCAGCAGTCTTCTAGAATTTTATCAGCCACAGCATTTT
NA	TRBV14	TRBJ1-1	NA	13	CASSAHGPGEAFF	TGTGCCAGCAGCGCCCATGGTCCCGGGGAAGCTTTCTTT
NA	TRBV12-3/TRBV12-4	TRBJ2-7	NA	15	CASGKEGPVSYEQYF	TGTGCCAGCGGAAAGGAGGGGCCGGTTTCCTACGAGCAGTACTTC
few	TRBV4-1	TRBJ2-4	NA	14	CASSQDLRKNIQYF	TGCGCCAGCAGCCAAGATCTTCGGAAAAACATTCAGTACTTC
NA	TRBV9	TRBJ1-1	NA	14	CASSPQGRVTEAFF	TGTGCCAGCAGCCCCCAGGGCAGGGTGACTGAAGCTTTCTTT
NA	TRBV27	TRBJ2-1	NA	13	CASRRRGNGEQFF	TGTGCCAGCAGACGTAGGGGGAACGGTGAGCAGTTCTTC
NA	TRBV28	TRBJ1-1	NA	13	CANREGKNTEAFF	TGTGCCAACAGGGAGGGTAAGAACACTGAAGCTTTCTTT
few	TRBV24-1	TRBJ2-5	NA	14	CATSIPGLGETQYF	TGTGCCACCAGTATCCCGGGACTCGGAGAGACCCAGTACTTC
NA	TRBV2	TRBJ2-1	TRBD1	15	CASSSPGQTYNEQFF	TGTGCCAGCAGTTCTCCGGGACAGACCTACAATGAGCAGTTCTTC
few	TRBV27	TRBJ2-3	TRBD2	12	CASGDYTDTQYF	TGTGCCAGCGGGGACTACACAGATACGCAGTATTTT
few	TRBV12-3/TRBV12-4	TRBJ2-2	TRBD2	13	CASSPGGTGELFF	TGTGCCAGCAGCCCGGGGGGGACCGGGGAGCTGTTTTTT
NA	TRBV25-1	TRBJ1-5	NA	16	CASSKSGSGGNQPQHF	TGTGCCAGCAGTAAATCGGGGTCGGGAGGCAATCAGCCCCAGCATTTT
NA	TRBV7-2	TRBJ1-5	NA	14	CASSLEQASQPQHF	TGTGCCAGCAGCTTGGAACAGGCCAGTCAGCCCCAGCATTTT